The source of this T cell receptor beta chain is a study of blood T cell repertoires in COVID-19. Study-wide background: COVID-19 samples, acute and convalescent, were from the United States, Italy and Spain.

The germline V gene has CDR1 MNHEY and CDR2 SVGEGT. V lost 5 bases to trimming and J lost 4 bases, with 9 bases between them. The CDR3 totals 13 residues. As originally analysed: Reference gene primer amplification yielded estimated nucleated cell counts. Assay: immunoSEQ multiplex PCR; the TCRdb copy retains only in-frame clones and omits some. That table furnishes V, J and clone size, whereas the DNA furnished D and trimming. The sample consists of some 230,000 clones, around 85% of them appearing once. This clonotype was sampled from a woman aged 40 to 50 with acute COVID-19. The chain couples TRBV6-2 or TRBV6-3 to TRBJ1-5; weak D call: TRBD1 (5 bases). Sequencing was done on a sample of PBMCs or T cells enriched from blood (not recorded which). As DNA, the CDR3 is TGTGCCAGCAGTGGACGGACAAATCAGCCCCAGCATTTT. Amino acids: CASSGRTNQPQHF.